Below, one T cell receptor (beta chain) is given with its context. Antigen specificity is unknown. This entry is derived from a study of shared clonotypes between healthy human individuals. Study conclusions and caveats: Read depth was anticipated to influence clonotype sharing among donors. The generation probabilities recorded for non-shared clonotypes fell below those of clonotypes shared by all four donors. Compared with memory subsets, naive subsets generally had larger estimated richness.

Method: immunoSEQ multiplex PCR; TCRdb's copy keeps in-frame clones and lacks some. The data hold approximately 1.4 million clones, with 95% to 99% observed a single time. In germline, CDR1 is SQVTM, CDR2 ANQGSEA. Deletions cut 7 bases from V and 4 bases from J, with 12 bases between. This CDR3 is 12 amino acids long. V usage is TRBV29-1 and J usage is TRBJ2-3; D is ambiguous. This receptor was identified in a man younger than 40 in good health. The sequencing input was naive CD4+ T cells sorted from blood. As for subset: CD45RA+ positively selected. As DNA, the CDR3 is TGCAGCGGGGCAATCGGTCCAGATACGCAGTATTTT. Residues: CSGAIGPDTQYF.